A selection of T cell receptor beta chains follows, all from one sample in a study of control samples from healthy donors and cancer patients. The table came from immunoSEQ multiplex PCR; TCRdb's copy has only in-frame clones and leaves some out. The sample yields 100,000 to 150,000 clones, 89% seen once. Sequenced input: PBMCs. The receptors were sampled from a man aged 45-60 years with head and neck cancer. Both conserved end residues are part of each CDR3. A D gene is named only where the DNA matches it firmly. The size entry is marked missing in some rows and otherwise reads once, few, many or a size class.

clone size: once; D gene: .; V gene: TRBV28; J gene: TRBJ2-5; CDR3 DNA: TGTGCCAGCCATTCGGTAGGGGGGCAACGAGAGACCCAGTACTTC; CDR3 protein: CASHSVGGQRETQYF
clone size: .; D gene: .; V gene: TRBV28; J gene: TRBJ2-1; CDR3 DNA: TGTGCCAGCAGTTTCCTAGATGGGTATGAGCAGTTCTTC; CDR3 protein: CASSFLDGYEQFF
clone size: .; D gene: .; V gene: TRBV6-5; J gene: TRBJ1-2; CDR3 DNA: TGTGCCAGCAGTTACACGGACCGCCCTGGTAGCTACACCTTC; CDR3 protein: CASSYTDRPGSYTF
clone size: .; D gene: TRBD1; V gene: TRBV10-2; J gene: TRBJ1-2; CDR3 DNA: TGCGCCAGCAGTGGACTCGGACAGGGCTTTGGTGGCTACACCTTC; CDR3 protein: CASSGLGQGFGGYTF
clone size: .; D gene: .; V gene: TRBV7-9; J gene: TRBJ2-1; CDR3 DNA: TGTGCCAGCAGCCGGGACATCGCTGCGGATGAGCAGTTCTTC; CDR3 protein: CASSRDIAADEQFF
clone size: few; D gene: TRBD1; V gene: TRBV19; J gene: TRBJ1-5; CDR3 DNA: TGTGCCACCCCGAGACAGGGGGTGAGTCAGCCCCAGCATTTT; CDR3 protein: CATPRQGVSQPQHF
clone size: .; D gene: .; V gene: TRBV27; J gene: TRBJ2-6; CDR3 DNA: TGTGCCAGCAGTTTATCGGTCGGAGGGGCTGGGGCCAACGTCCTGACTTTC; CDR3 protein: CASSLSVGGAGANVLTF
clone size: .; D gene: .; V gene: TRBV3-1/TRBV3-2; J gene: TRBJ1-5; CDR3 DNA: TGTGCCAGCAGCCAGGCCTCTCCCATTTTGCATCATCAGCCCCAGCATTTT; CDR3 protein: CASSQASPILHHQPQHF
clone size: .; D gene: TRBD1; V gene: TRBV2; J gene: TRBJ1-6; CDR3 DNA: TGTGCCGGCGGATCGGGGACAGGCCTTTCACCCCTCCACTTT; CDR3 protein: CAGGSGTGLSPLHF
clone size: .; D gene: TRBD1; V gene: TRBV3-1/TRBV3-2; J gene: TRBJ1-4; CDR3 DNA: TGTGCCAGCAGCCAAGAAGCGTCGACAGGGAATTATGAAAAACTGTTTTTT; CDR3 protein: CASSQEASTGNYEKLFF
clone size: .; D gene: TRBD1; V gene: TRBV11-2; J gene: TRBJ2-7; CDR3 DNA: TGTGCCAGCAGCCGTCGGTGGGGACAGGGGGCCTACGAGCAGTACTTC; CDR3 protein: CASSRRWGQGAYEQYF
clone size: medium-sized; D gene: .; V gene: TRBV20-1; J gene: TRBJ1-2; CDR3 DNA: TGCAGTGCTAGGTTTAACTATGGCTACACCTTC; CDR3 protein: CSARFNYGYTF
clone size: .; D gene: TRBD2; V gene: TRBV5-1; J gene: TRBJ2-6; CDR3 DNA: TGCGCCAGCAGCTTGGGTAGGGGAGGGGAGGCCAACGTCCTGACTTTC; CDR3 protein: CASSLGRGGEANVLTF
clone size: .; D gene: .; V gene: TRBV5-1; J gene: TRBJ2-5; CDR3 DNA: TGCGCCAGCCGGCTTGAAGCGGCCCAAGAGACCCAGTACTTC; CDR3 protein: CASRLEAAQETQYF
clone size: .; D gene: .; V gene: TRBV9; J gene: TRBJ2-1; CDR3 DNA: TGTGCCAGCAGCGTAGACGGGTTCCCTAACAATGAGCAGTTCTTC; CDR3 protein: CASSVDGFPNNEQFF
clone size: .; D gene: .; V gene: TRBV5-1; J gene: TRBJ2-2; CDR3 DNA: TGCGCCAGCAGCTTGGCTGGGGTGGACACCGGGGAGCTGTTTTTT; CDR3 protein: CASSLAGVDTGELFF
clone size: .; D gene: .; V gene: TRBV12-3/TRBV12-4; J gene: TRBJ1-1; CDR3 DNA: TGTGCCAGCAGTCTGTCCTCGGTTTTCTTT; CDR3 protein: CASSLSSVFF
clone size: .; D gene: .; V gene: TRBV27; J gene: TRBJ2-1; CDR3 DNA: TGTGCCAGCAGTTTTCTAGCGAGGATCTATGAGCAGTTCTTC; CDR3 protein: CASSFLARIYEQFF
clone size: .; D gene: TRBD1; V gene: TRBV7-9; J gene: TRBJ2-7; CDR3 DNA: TGTGCCAGCAACAAGGGACAGGGAATCTCCTACGAGCAGTACTTC; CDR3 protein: CASNKGQGISYEQYF
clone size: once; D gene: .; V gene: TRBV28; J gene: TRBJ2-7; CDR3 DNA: TGTGCCAGTTCGCCGATGGGGTCCTCCTACGAGCAGTACTTC; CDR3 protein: CASSPMGSSYEQYF
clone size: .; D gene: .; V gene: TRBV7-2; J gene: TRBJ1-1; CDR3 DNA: TGTGCCAGCGGGGCTTACTTGGCAGTTGAAGCTTTCTTT; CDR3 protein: CASGAYLAVEAFF
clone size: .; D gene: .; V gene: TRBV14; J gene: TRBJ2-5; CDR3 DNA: TGTGCCAGCAGCCGGGGTACTAGGGGAGAGACCCAGTACTTC; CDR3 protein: CASSRGTRGETQYF